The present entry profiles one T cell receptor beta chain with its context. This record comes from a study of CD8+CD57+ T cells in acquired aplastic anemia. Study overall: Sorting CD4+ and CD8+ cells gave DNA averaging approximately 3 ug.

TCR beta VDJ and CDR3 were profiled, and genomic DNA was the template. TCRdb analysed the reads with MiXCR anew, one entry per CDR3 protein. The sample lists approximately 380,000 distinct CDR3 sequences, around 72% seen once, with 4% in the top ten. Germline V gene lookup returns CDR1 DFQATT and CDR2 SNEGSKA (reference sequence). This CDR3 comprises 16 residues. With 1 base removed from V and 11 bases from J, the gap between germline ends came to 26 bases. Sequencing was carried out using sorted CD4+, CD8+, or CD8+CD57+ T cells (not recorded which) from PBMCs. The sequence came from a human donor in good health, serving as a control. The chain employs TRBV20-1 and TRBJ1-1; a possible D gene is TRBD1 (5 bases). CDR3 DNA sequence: TGCAGTGCTAGAGGCCACGACAGAGCGACTGGACTCTCGGCTTTCTTT. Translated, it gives CSARGHDRATGLSAFF.